The clone carrying this T cell receptor (beta chain) appeared a few times. This sample is drawn from a study of T cells of healthy individuals. The germline V and J ends were trimmed by 3 bases and 4 bases, with 13 bases remaining between them. This CDR3 is 14 amino acids long. One entry per CDR3 protein results from TCRdb running MiXCR on the 5' RACE reads. The sample has around 63,000 distinct CDR3 sequences, around 15% seen once. The chain has TRBV12-3 or TRBV12-4 and TRBJ2-7; D is unresolved. The receptor comes from a human donor in good health. The CDR3 reads CASSFGLGSYEQYF. CDR3 coding DNA: TGTGCCAGCAGTTTCGGGCTGGGGTCGTACGAGCAGTACTTC.